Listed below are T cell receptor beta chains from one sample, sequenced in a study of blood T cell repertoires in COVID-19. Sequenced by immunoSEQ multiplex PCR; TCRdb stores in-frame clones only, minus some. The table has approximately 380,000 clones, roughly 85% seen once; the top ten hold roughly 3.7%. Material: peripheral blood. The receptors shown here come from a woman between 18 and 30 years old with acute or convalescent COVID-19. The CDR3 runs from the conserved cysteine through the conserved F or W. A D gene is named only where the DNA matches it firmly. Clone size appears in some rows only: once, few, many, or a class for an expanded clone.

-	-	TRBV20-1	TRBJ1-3	TGCACTATGGGAAACACCATATATTTT	CTMGNTIYF
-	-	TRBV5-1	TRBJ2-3	TGCGCCAGCAGCGGGGGGACAGCCGGCACAGATACGCAGTATTTT	CASSGGTAGTDTQYF
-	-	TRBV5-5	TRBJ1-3	TGTGCCAGCAGCCAGGGTGGCCGAAACACCATATATTTT	CASSQGGRNTIYF
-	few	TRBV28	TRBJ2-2	TGTGCCAGCAGTAAAGGGACTCTCGGCGCGAACACCGGGGAGCTGTTTTTT	CASSKGTLGANTGELFF
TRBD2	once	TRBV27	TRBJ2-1	TGTGCCAGCAGTCGACTAGCGGGACTTACAAACAATGAGCAGTTCTTC	CASSRLAGLTNNEQFF
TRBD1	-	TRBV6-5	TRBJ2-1	TGTGCCAGCAGTTACTCGACAGGGGGCGGTTCTGAGCAGTTCTTC	CASSYSTGGGSEQFF
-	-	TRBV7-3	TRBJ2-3	TGTGCCAGCAGCTTAAAGGCTAGCGGCACAGATACGCAGTATTTT	CASSLKASGTDTQYF
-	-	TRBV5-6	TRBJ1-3	TGTGCCAGCAGCTGGGGCTCCCGGGCTGGAAACACCATATATTTT	CASSWGSRAGNTIYF
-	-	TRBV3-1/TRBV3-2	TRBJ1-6	TGTGCCAGCAGCCAAACGGTCCGGACAGTTCATAATTCACCCCTCCACTTT	CASSQTVRTVHNSPLHF
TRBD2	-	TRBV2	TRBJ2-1	TGTGCCAGCAGTGATATTAGCGGGGGGGCGGATAGGTATGAGCAGTTCTTC	CASSDISGGADRYEQFF
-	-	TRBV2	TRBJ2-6	TGTGCCAGCAGTGACTTTAGCAGGGCGTCTGGGGCCAACGTCCTGACTTTC	CASSDFSRASGANVLTF
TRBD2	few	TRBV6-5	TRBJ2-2	TGTGCCAGTTCCCTAGCGGACACCGGGGAGCTGTTTTTT	CASSLADTGELFF
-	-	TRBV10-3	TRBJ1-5	TGTGCCATCAGGGAAGCGAATCAGCCCCAGCATTTT	CAIREANQPQHF
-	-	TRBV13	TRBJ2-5	TGTGCCAGCAGCTTCGGGGAGACCCAGTACTTC	CASSFGETQYF
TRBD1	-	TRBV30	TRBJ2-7	TGTGCCTGGAGTGAAACAGGGGATGAGCAGTACTTC	CAWSETGDEQYF
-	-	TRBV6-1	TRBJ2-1	TGTGCCAGCAGTGATCAACAGGGTACAAATGAGCAGTTCTTC	CASSDQQGTNEQFF
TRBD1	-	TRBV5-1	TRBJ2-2	TGCGCCAGCAGCGACCGACAGGGGGCGGACACCGGGGAGCTGTTTTTT	CASSDRQGADTGELFF
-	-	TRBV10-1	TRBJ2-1	TGCGCCAGCAGTCAGGGATACAATGAGCAGTTCTTC	CASSQGYNEQFF
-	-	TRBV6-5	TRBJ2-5	TGTGCCAGCGCCCGAGAGGAAGAGACCCAGTACTTC	CASAREEETQYF
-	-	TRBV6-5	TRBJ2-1	TGTGCCAGCAGTTCGAGGCGGGAAGAGCAGTTCTTC	CASSSRREEQFF
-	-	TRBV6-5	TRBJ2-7	TGTGCCACCAAGAGGGGGAACTACGAGCAGTACTTC	CATKRGNYEQYF
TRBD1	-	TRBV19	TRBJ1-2	TGTGCCAGTAGTATAGATGCGGACAGGAGATCGAACTATGGCTACACCTTC	CASSIDADRRSNYGYTF
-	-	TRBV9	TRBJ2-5	TGTGCCAGCGGGGAGAGTTCCCAAGAGACCCAGTACTTC	CASGESSQETQYF
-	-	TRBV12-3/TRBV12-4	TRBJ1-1	TGTGCCAGCAGTTATATCGAAGCTTTCTTT	CASSYIEAFF
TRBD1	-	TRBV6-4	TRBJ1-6	TGTGCCAGCACCCAAAAACAGGGGGCTCTTGGTGCCTATAATTCACCCCTCCACTTT	CASTQKQGALGAYNSPLHF
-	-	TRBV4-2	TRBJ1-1	TGTGCCAGCAGCCAAGACTTGCTGGACAGGAACACTGAAGCTTTCTTT	CASSQDLLDRNTEAFF
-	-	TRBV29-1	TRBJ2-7	TGCAGCGTCCCGGACAGTTCTTCCTACGAGCAGTACTTC	CSVPDSSSYEQYF
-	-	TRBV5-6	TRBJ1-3	TGTGCCAGCAGCTTGAATCCCACAGGGCACATATATTTT	CASSLNPTGHIYF
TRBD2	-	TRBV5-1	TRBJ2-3	TGCGCCAGCAGCGTGGGGAGGGGCACAGATACGCAGTATTTT	CASSVGRGTDTQYF
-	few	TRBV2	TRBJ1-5	TGTGCCAGCAGTGAAGTCACGTTCTATAGCAATCAGCCCCAGCATTTT	CASSEVTFYSNQPQHF
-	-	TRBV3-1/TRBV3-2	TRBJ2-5	TGTGCCAGCAGCCAACGATCAGGGGGGGAGACCCAGTACTTC	CASSQRSGGETQYF
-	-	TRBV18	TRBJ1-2	TGTGCCAGCTCACCCGGGCAGGGGATAGGCTATGGCTACACCTTC	CASSPGQGIGYGYTF
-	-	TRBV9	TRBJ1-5	TGTGCCAGCAGCGTAGCAGGGGAAGGTCAGCCCCAGCATTTT	CASSVAGEGQPQHF
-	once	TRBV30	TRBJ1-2	TGTGCCTGGATTTCGGGCAGGGCCTATGGCTACACCTTC	CAWISGRAYGYTF
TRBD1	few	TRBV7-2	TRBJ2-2	TGTGCCAGCAGCTTATCCGGGACAGGGAACACCGGGGAGCTGTTTTTT	CASSLSGTGNTGELFF
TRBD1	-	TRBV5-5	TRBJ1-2	TGTGCCAGCAGCTTCGACAGGGGAGCTAACTATGGCTACACCTTC	CASSFDRGANYGYTF
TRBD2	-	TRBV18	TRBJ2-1	TGTGCCAGCTCACGGAACGGGAGGGAAAATGAGCAGTTCTTC	CASSRNGRENEQFF
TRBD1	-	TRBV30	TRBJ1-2	TGTGCCTGGAGCACAGGGGTCGACTATGGCTACACCTTC	CAWSTGVDYGYTF
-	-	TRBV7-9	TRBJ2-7	TGTGCCAGCAGCTTGCGGGACGGAACCTACGAGCAGTACTTC	CASSLRDGTYEQYF
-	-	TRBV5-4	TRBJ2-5	TGTGCCAGCAGCTTGCGAGACTATCAAGAGACCCAGTACTTC	CASSLRDYQETQYF
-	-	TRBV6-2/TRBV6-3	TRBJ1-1	TGTGCCAGCAGGTACCAGGGAGGGGATGCTTTCTTT	CASRYQGGDAFF
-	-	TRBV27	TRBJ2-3	TGTGCCAGCAGCTCCTTCAGGGCCGACACAGATACGCAGTATTTT	CASSSFRADTDTQYF
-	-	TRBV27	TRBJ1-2	TGTGCCAGCAGGGACTTATTTGCCAACTATGGCTACACCTTC	CASRDLFANYGYTF
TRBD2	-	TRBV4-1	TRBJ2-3	TGCGCCAGCAGCCGTCTAGCGGGAGCGATCACAGATACGCAGTATTTT	CASSRLAGAITDTQYF
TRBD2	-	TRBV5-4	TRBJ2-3	TGTGCCAGCAGCTTGGGTATTAGCGGGAGGATAACAGATACGCAGTATTTT	CASSLGISGRITDTQYF
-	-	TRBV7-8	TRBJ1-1	TGTGCCAGCAGCCGCCCCGTGGGGGGGCGGACTGAAGCTTTCTTT	CASSRPVGGRTEAFF
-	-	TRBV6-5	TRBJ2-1	TGTGCCAGCAGTTACTCGAGTCGCAATGAGCAGTTCTTC	CASSYSSRNEQFF
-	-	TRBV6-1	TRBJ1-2	TGTGCCAGCAGTGAAGCGCTCCAGCGAGTTTTTAACTATGGCTACACCTTC	CASSEALQRVFNYGYTF
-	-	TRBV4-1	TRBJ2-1	TGCGCCAGCAGCCAAGGGGTTCGGGGAAGTGAGCAGTTCTTC	CASSQGVRGSEQFF